A single sample is the source of the 23 T cell receptor beta chains below, sequenced in a study of blood T cell repertoires in COVID-19. The data were produced by immunoSEQ multiplex PCR, yet TCRdb's version contains in-frame clones alone and is incomplete. Of around 23,000 clones in the sample, about four fifths were seen once. Sequencing was done on a sample of peripheral blood. The receptors were sampled from a human donor in a cohort sampled during active COVID-19.

The rearrangement links TRBV6-1 to TRBJ2-7, with no clear D. The V gene's germline CDR1 is MNHNS and CDR2 SASEGT. This CDR3 spans 12 amino acids. Trimming removed 2 bases at V and 2 bases at J, with 4 bases between. The CDR3 DNA reads TGTGCCAGCAGTGAACCTCCCTACGAGCAGTACTTC. The encoded protein is CASSEPPYEQYF.

The chain carries TRBV9 and TRBJ2-3; D is ambiguous. The CDR3 spans 13 residues. CDR1 is SGDLS, CDR2 YYNGEE, per germline. Trimming removed 0 bases from V and 6 bases from J, with 8 bases in between. The CDR3 spells CASSVAVEDTQYF. CDR3 sequence (DNA): TGTGCCAGCAGCGTAGCGGTTGAGGATACGCAGTATTTT.

The chain employs TRBV7-9 and TRBJ2-7; TRBD1 aligns across 7 bases. Germline CDR1 SEHNR, CDR2 FQNEAQ (reference sequence). V shed 2 bases, J shed 6 bases, and the junction held 10 bases outside the gene matches. The CDR3 loop spans 15 amino acids. CDR3 residues: CASSLNAGTGAEQYF. Here the CDR3 DNA reads TGTGCCAGCAGCTTAAACGCCGGCACAGGGGCCGAGCAGTACTTC.

The V call is TRBV9, the J call TRBJ2-2; D is undetermined. CDR1 and CDR2 (germline): SGDLS, YYNGEE. The CDR3 covers 14 residues. The germline V and J ends were trimmed by 3 bases and 1 base, with 7 bases remaining between them. CDR3: CASSALWNTGELFF. CDR3 bases: TGTGCCAGCAGCGCCTTATGGAACACCGGGGAGCTGTTTTTT.

In this sample, this clone turned up a few times. The gene calls are TRBV9 and TRBJ1-1, with D unresolved. CDR3 length: 14 amino acids. Germline CDR1 is SGDLS and CDR2 is YYNGEE. V gave up 1 base and J gave up 1 base, with 8 bases separating them. In nucleotides, the CDR3 is TGTGCCAGCAGCGTACTCTCGGGGAACACTGAAGCTTTCTTT. It yields the protein CASSVLSGNTEAFF.

The sample holds a few counts of this clone. The chain links TRBV24-1 to TRBJ1-1; D is uncertain. Trimming took 1 base from V and 4 from J, leaving 15 bases between them. CDR1 and CDR2 from the germline V gene are KGHDR and SFDVKD. The CDR3 contains 16 residues. The CDR3 loop reads CATSDFSMLGATEAFF. CDR3 coding DNA: TGTGCCACCAGTGATTTTTCCATGTTGGGCGCCACTGAAGCTTTCTTT.

The chain carries TRBV5-8 and TRBJ2-5, with D tentatively TRBD1 (5 bases). With 4 bases removed from V and 2 bases from J, the gap between germline ends came to 15 bases. CDR3 length: 15 residues. Germline loops: CDR1 SGHTS, CDR2 YDEGEE. The DNA for the CDR3 is TGTGCCAGCAGCGCCAGACAGTTTATGCAAGAGACCCAGTACTTC. This encodes CASSARQFMQETQYF.

The CDR3 bases are TGTGCCAGCAGTCCCTGGACAGGATCAAGACGCTACACCTTC. It encodes CASSPWTGSRRYTF. The chain employs TRBV6-5 and TRBJ1-2, with TRBD1 matching over 7 bases. J gave up 9 bases and V 5 bases, and 12 bases lay outside the gene matches. Per germline, CDR1 MNHEY and CDR2 SVGAGI. The CDR3 extends over 14 amino acids.

As DNA, the CDR3 is TGTGCCAGCAGCGTAGATGGCAGGCCAGGAGGTTCACCCCTCCACTTT. It translates to CASSVDGRPGGSPLHF. J is TRBJ1-6 and V is TRBV9, with D hard to call. Germline CDR1 and CDR2: SGDLS and YYNGEE. The CDR3 totals 16 residues. Trimming left V 0 bases short and J 9 bases short, with 16 bases between.

This chain joins TRBV2 and TRBJ1-4; D may be TRBD1 (6 bases). V gave up 6 bases and J gave up 7 bases, with 18 bases separating them. The length of the CDR3 is 15 residues. The germline CDR1 and CDR2 sequences are SNHLY and FYNNEI. For the CDR3, the DNA is TGTGCCAGCAGCCAAGGGGGATCCGGAGGTGAAAAACTGTTTTTT. Translated, it gives CASSQGGSGGEKLFF.

The chain combines TRBV10-1 with TRBJ2-7; 7 nucleotides agree with TRBD1. J gave up 1 base and V 10 bases, and 7 bases lay outside the gene matches. Germline loops: CDR1 WNHNN, CDR2 SYGVQD (reference sequence). The CDR3 covers 13 residues. The CDR3 region is CATQDRQSYEQYF. The CDR3 DNA reads TGCGCCACCCAGGACAGGCAATCCTACGAGCAGTACTTC.

J is TRBJ1-5 and V is TRBV7-9, with 9 bases that match TRBD1. CDR3 length: 15 amino acids. Per the germline V gene, CDR1 is SEHNR and CDR2 is FQNEAQ (reference sequence). V was clipped by 5 bases and J by 4 bases; unmatched bases: 6. The CDR3 DNA is TGTGCCAGCAGCGGGGGGACAGGGATTAATCAGCCCCAGCATTTT. This codes for CASSGGTGINQPQHF.

V is TRBV6-5 and J is TRBJ1-1; 12 bases fit TRBD1. The CDR3 consists of 15 residues. Germline V gene sequence: CDR1 MNHEY, CDR2 SVGAGI. Germline trimming cut 2 bases from V and 10 bases from J; bases unmatched to any gene: 8. The CDR3 sequence is CASSYGTGGEAGAFF. Written as DNA, the CDR3 is TGTGCCAGCAGTTACGGGACAGGGGGCGAAGCAGGAGCTTTCTTT.

The count of this clone is one. This chain links TRBV10-3 with TRBJ2-2; D may be TRBD2 (6 bases). CDR1 and CDR2 (germline): ENHRY, SYGVKD. Trimming shortened V by 3 bases and J by 3 bases, and 11 bases separated the two germline ends. This CDR3 region has 15 residues. CDR3 protein: CAISEWRGDTGELFF. The CDR3 DNA reads TGTGCCATCAGTGAATGGAGGGGCGACACCGGGGAGCTGTTTTTT.

This clone has a single count. The rearrangement joins TRBV29-1 to TRBJ2-7, with 8 positions matching TRBD1. Unmatched junction bases numbered 8, after V lost 7 bases and J lost 0 bases. The CDR3 has 14 residues. The germline CDR1 and CDR2 sequences are SQVTM and ANQGSEA. CDR3 sequence: CSAIRDRTSYEQYF. The CDR3 DNA sequence: TGCAGCGCAATCCGGGACAGGACCTCCTACGAGCAGTACTTC.

This clone was observed a few times. The chain uses TRBV7-9 and TRBJ1-1; the match to TRBD1 covers 9 bases. Germline CDR1 reads SEHNR; CDR2 reads FQNEAQ (reference sequence). The CDR3 is 18 residues long. V gave up 0 bases and J gave up 6 bases; unmatched junction bases: 14. The CDR3 loop is CASSLAVDRGSPRAEAFF. The CDR3, as DNA: TGTGCCAGCAGCTTAGCCGTGGACAGGGGTTCCCCCAGGGCTGAAGCTTTCTTT. Based on the CDR3 plus reference TRBV7-9 and TRBJ1-1, the full variable domain is DTGVSQNPRHKITKRGQNVTFRCDPISEHNRLYWYRQTLGQGPEFLTYFQNEAQLEKSRLLSDRFSAERPKGSFSTLEIQRTEQGDSAMYLCASSLAVDRGSPRAEAFFGQGTRLTVV.

V and J are TRBV27 and TRBJ2-6; unclear D gene. This CDR3 has 17 amino acids. V gave up 0 bases and J gave up 3 bases, with 12 bases separating them. Germline values: CDR1 MNHEY, CDR2 SMNVEV (reference sequence). In nucleotides, the CDR3 is TGTGCCAGCAGTTTATCGAACAGCCGAGTTGGGGCCAACGTCCTGACTTTC. As protein: CASSLSNSRVGANVLTF.

This chain joins TRBV9 and TRBJ1-1; D not certain. Germline CDR1 SGDLS, CDR2 YYNGEE. The CDR3 has 13 amino acids. The V gene lost 0 bases and the J gene lost 5 bases, with 8 bases spanning the gap. DNA of the CDR3: TGTGCCAGCAGCGTAGATGCGGGGACTGAAGCTTTCTTT. It is translated as CASSVDAGTEAFF. The whole variable domain, filled in from reference TRBV9 and TRBJ1-1, reads DSGVTQTPKHLITATGQRVTLRCSPRSGDLSVYWYQQSLDQGLQFLIQYYNGEERAKGNILERFSAQQFPDLHSELNLSSLELGDSALYFCASSVDAGTEAFFGQGTRLTVV.

This clone was seen only a few times. The chain recombines TRBV6-5 with TRBJ2-7, with D possibly being TRBD2 (6 bases). Germline lookup yields CDR1 MNHEY and CDR2 SVGAGI. V shed 6 bases and J shed 0 bases, with 15 bases lying between them. The CDR3 is 15 amino acids. This CDR3 reads CASRSKRGSSYEQYF. The CDR3 DNA follows: TGTGCCAGCAGGAGCAAACGGGGGAGCTCCTACGAGCAGTACTTC.

This chain uses TRBV7-3 with TRBJ1-4, with no clear D. Germline CDR1 and CDR2: SGHTA and FQGTGA. The V end was cut by 2 bases, the J end by 7 bases, with 8 bases between. The CDR3 consists of 13 residues. The CDR3, as DNA: TGTGCCAGCAGCTTATCGGTCGGTGAAAAACTGTTTTTT. Protein: CASSLSVGEKLFF.

In regard to this clone: Within the sample, other DNA sequences also encode this same CDR3. This chain uses TRBV14 with TRBJ2-7; D is undetermined. The CDR3 contains 14 residues. The germline V gene has CDR1 SGHDN and CDR2 FVKESK. Trimming removed 0 bases from V and 3 bases from J, with 9 bases in between. The CDR3 nucleotides read TGTGCCAGCAGCCAAGATCTGGCAAGCTACGAGCAGTACTTC. This gives the protein CASSQDLASYEQYF.

This clone has more than one count but fewer than ten. The chain uses TRBV2 and TRBJ1-1; D gene unclear. CDR3 length: 13 residues. Trimming stripped 8 bases from V and 1 base from J, with 11 bases between. Germline V gene sequence: CDR1 SNHLY, CDR2 FYNNEI. The CDR3 coding sequence is TGTGCCAGCTCGCTCCTAGAGAACACTGAAGCTTTCTTT. Its translation: CASSLLENTEAFF.

The rearrangement uses TRBV19 and TRBJ1-1; no clear D. V was cut by 5 bases and J by 5 bases, with 12 bases left in between. The CDR3 length is 13 residues. CDR1 and CDR2 from the germline V gene are LNHDA and SQIVND (reference sequence). CDR3 nucleotide sequence: TGTGCCAGTAGTGCGGATCGGGGTACTGAAGCTTTCTTT. Translating gives CASSADRGTEAFF.